Listed below are T cell receptor beta chains from one sample, sequenced in a study of cytomegalovirus exposure and HLA in healthy donors. Clones were read by immunoSEQ multiplex PCR, and TCRdb kept only the in-frame ones, dropping some. Of 200,000 or so clones in the sample, around 83% are singletons; the top ten hold 5.5% to 7.5%. Material: PBMCs. The receptors here all came from a woman between 50 and 59 years old in good health and CMV-seropositive. Each CDR3 is given with its conserved first and last residue. Fields, in order: D gene, J gene, V gene, clone size, CDR3 DNA, CDR3 protein. The D gene is left open where the match is weak. Clone sizes are given selectively: once, few, many, or a class where the clone is expanded.

>TRBD1|TRBJ2-1|TRBV28|.
TGTGCCAGCAGTTCCGGGGACAGGGCCTACAATGAGCAGTTCTTC
CASSSGDRAYNEQFF
>TRBD1|TRBJ2-1|TRBV6-6|few
TGTGCCAGCAGACAACAGGGGAGCTCCTACAATGAGCAGTTCTTC
CASRQQGSSYNEQFF
>.|TRBJ2-1|TRBV28|few
TGTGCCAGCAGTTTTCCCGGCGGGAAGCAGTTCTTC
CASSFPGGKQFF
>.|TRBJ1-1|TRBV19|once
TGTGCCAGTAGTATCACACGGGAGAACACTGAAGCTTTCTTT
CASSITRENTEAFF
>TRBD2|TRBJ2-3|TRBV30|.
TGTGCCTGGAGTGCCCTAGCGGGAGTCACAGATACGCAGTATTTT
CAWSALAGVTDTQYF
>TRBD1|TRBJ1-1|TRBV5-1|.
TGCGCCAGCAGCGAGGGACAGGCGAACACTGAAGCTTTCTTT
CASSEGQANTEAFF
>.|TRBJ2-7|TRBV11-2|.
TGTGCCAGCAGCTTAGGGAGCTCCTACGAGCAGTACTTC
CASSLGSSYEQYF
>.|TRBJ2-1|TRBV25-1|.
TGTGCCAGCAGTGATTTCAGACCCGGGAGCTCCTACAATGAGCAGTTCTTC
CASSDFRPGSSYNEQFF
>TRBD1|TRBJ2-6|TRBV5-4|.
TGTGCCAGCAGCCCCAGGAACAGGGGGCCTGGGGCCAACGTCCTGACTTTC
CASSPRNRGPGANVLTF
>.|TRBJ1-5|TRBV19|.
TGTGCCAGTAGTATTGCACAGAAAAGCAATCAGCCCCAGCATTTT
CASSIAQKSNQPQHF
>TRBD2|TRBJ2-2|TRBV4-2|.
TGTGCCAGCAGCCAGTATTCCGGGACTAGCGCGAACACCGGGGAGCTGTTTTTT
CASSQYSGTSANTGELFF
>.|TRBJ1-1|TRBV18|few
TGTGCCAGCTCACCACAGGGGTGGACTGAAGCTTTCTTT
CASSPQGWTEAFF